This T cell receptor (beta chain) was captured in a study of cytomegalovirus exposure and HLA in healthy donors. This clone was seen once. Primers for the PCR totalled 60 Vbeta and 13 Jbeta. Here immunoSEQ multiplex PCR was the method, and the copy in TCRdb shows in-frame clones only, minus some. The sample lists roughly 110,000 clones; 65% to 85% were seen once. Germline CDR1 and CDR2: MGHRA and YSYEKL. The CDR3 is made up of 16 amino acids. The V and J ends lost 1 base and 6 bases respectively, with 16 bases between them. The sample consisted of PBMCs. The chain joins TRBV4-1 to TRBJ2-4; TRBD1 is a possible D gene (6 bases). The source is a woman aged 25 to 45 in good health and CMV-seropositive. CDR3 nucleotides: TGCGCCAGCAGCCAAGTAGGGGTGGCCAGGGGAAACATTCAGTACTTC. This codes for CASSQVGVARGNIQYF.